These 9 T cell receptor beta chains originate from one sample sequenced in a study of control samples from healthy donors and cancer patients. Libraries were prepared by immunoSEQ multiplex PCR; TCRdb keeps only in-frame clonotypes and omits some of them. The sample has around 100,000 clones; 85% to 90% are singletons. Sequencing was carried out using PBMCs. The receptor set was obtained from a man in his 60s with lung cancer.

CDR3 bases: TGTGCCAGCAGTGAGTTCTGGACAGGGGGTAGCAATCAGCCCCAGCATTTT. This sequence encodes CASSEFWTGGSNQPQHF. The rearrangement links TRBV6-1 to TRBJ1-5; 10 positions match TRBD1. Germline CDR1 reads MNHNS; CDR2 reads SASEGT. CDR3 length equals 17 residues. V lost 3 bases to trimming and J lost 0 bases; unmatched junction nucleotides: 5.

This clone was observed a handful of times. This rearrangement joins TRBV12-5 to TRBJ2-2; D not certain. Between the trimmed V and J ends, which lost 0 bases and 6 bases, there was a span of 8 bases. CDR1 and CDR2 (germline): LGHNT, FRNRAP. CDR3 size: 14 residues. The CDR3 spells CASGLVLPAGELFF. Written as DNA, the CDR3 is TGTGCTAGTGGTTTGGTACTCCCGGCCGGGGAGCTGTTTTTT.

The chain carries TRBV11-2 and TRBJ2-1; D remains unclear. The CDR3 extends over 14 amino acids. Germline values: CDR1 SGHAT, CDR2 FQNNGV. Trimming cost V 8 bases and J 0 bases, with 11 bases left between them. CDR3 bases: TGTGCCAGCCGAAAGGAAAGCTCCTACAATGAGCAGTTCTTC. Translated, it gives CASRKESSYNEQFF.

The chain carries TRBV7-3 and TRBJ2-5; D is unresolved. From germline, CDR1 is SGHTA and CDR2 FQGTGA. Trimming shortened V by 2 bases and J by 5 bases, and 15 bases separated the two germline ends. The CDR3 covers 15 residues. CDR3 region: CASSLVPRIGETQYF. The CDR3 region has the DNA TGTGCCAGCAGCTTAGTCCCCAGGATCGGGGAGACCCAGTACTTC.

There are a few counts of this clone. This rearrangement joins TRBV7-9 to TRBJ1-2; D not certain. Germline loops: CDR1 SEHNR, CDR2 FQNEAQ (reference sequence). Trimming left V 0 bases short and J 7 bases short, with 12 bases between. This CDR3 contains 14 residues. This CDR3 is CASSLAEGTSGYTF. CDR3 nucleotide sequence: TGTGCCAGCAGCTTAGCGGAAGGTACAAGTGGCTACACCTTC.

The genes are TRBV18 and TRBJ1-1, with D hard to call. V shed 2 bases and J shed 5 bases, with 15 bases lying between them. The CDR3 runs 15 residues. The germline gives CDR1 KGHSH, CDR2 LQKENI. The CDR3 sequence is CASSPVAAERTEAFF. The CDR3 bases are TGTGCCAGCTCACCAGTAGCGGCCGAGAGGACTGAAGCTTTCTTT.

This clone showed up just once. The V gene is TRBV7-9, the J gene TRBJ2-7; D ambiguous. Trimming left V 5 bases short and J 2 bases short, with 13 bases between. The CDR3 length is 14 residues. Germline loops: CDR1 SEHNR, CDR2 FQNEAQ (reference sequence). The DNA of the CDR3 is TGTGCCAGCAGCCCCACCGGGCCACCCTACGAGCAGTACGTC. It codes for CASSPTGPPYEQYV.

This clone was seen a single time. The rearrangement uses TRBV19 and TRBJ1-5, with D perhaps TRBD1 (6 bases). Per the germline V gene, CDR1 is LNHDA and CDR2 is SQIVND (reference sequence). The V end was cut by 6 bases, the J end by 9 bases, with 21 bases between. The CDR3 contains 15 residues. CDR3 coding DNA: TGTGCCAGTAGAATGGCGCAGGGGAACAGCCGGCCCCAGCATTTT. It encodes CASRMAQGNSRPQHF. Full variable domain (rest looked up from reference TRBV19 and TRBJ1-5): DGGITQSPKYLFRKEGQNVTLSCEQNLNHDAMYWYRQDPGQGLRLIYYSQIVNDFQKGDIAEGYSVSREKKESFPLTVTSAQKNPTAFYLCASRMAQGNSRPQHFGDGTRLSIL.

This chain connects TRBV3-1 (or the pseudogene TRBV3-2) to TRBJ1-1; TRBD1 matches at 8 bases. CDR1 LGHDT and CDR2 YNNKEL come from the germline V gene (reference sequence). CDR3 length equals 14 residues. V dropped 4 bases and J dropped 5; count of bases not matched to a gene: 6. CDR3 DNA sequence: TGTGCCAGCAGCCCGCGAGGACAGGGTACTGAAGCTTTCTTT. It is translated as CASSPRGQGTEAFF.